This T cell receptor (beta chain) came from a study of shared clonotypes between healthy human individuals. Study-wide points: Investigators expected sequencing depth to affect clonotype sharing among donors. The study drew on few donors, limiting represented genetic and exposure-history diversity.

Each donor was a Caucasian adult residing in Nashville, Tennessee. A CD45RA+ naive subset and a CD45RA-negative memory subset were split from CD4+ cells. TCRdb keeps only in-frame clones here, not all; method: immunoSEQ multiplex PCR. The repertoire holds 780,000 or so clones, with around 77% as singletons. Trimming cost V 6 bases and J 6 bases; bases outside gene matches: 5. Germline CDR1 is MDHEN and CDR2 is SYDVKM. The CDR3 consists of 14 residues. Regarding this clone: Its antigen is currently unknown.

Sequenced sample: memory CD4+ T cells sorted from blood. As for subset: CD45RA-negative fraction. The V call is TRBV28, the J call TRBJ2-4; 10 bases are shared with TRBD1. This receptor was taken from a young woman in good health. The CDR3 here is CASSQGTGVNIQYF. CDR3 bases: TGTGCCAGCAGCCAAGGGACAGGGGTAAACATTCAGTACTTC.